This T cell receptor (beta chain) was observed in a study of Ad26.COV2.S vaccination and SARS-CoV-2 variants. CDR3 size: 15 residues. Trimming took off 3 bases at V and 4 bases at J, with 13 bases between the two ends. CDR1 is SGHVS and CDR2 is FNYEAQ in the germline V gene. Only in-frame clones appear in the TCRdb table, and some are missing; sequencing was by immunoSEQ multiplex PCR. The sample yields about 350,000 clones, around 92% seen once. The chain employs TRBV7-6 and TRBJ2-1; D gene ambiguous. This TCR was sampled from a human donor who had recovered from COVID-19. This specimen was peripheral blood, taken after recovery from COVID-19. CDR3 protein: CASSFTRSRYNEQFF. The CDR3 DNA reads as TGTGCCAGCAGCTTCACCCGTAGTAGATACAATGAGCAGTTCTTC. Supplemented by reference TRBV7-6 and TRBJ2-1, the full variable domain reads GAGVSQSPRYKVTKRGQDVALRCDPISGHVSLYWYRQALGQGPEFLTYFNYEAQQDKSGLPNDRFSAERPEGSISTLTIQRTEQRDSAMYRCASSFTRSRYNEQFFGPGTRLTVL.